This T cell receptor beta chain was obtained from a study of neurological immune-mediated disorders. The study, taken as a whole, reports: Multiple sclerosis was found to have the least TCR clonal expansion, below healthy controls, and HTLV-1-associated myelopathy the most. Neither clinical nor MRI features showed any association with the multiple sclerosis repertoire cluster, and the authors stated that larger cohorts are needed.

The cDNA came from 5'RACE with 10-nucleotide random UMIs. Each sequencing run yielded over 160 million TCR-beta sequences from 15-18 subjects. TCRdb used MiXCR to reprocess the 5' RACE reads, holding one entry per CDR3 protein. The data hold 87,000 or so distinct CDR3 sequences, with 3.5% observed a single time. The J segment lost 8 bases and the V segment lost 4 bases, leaving 5 bases of the junction unmatched. The CDR3 is made up of 15 amino acids. The germline V gene encodes CDR1 SGHAT and CDR2 FQNNGV. This clonotype has at least ten counts. No antigen is known for it. Sequencing was carried out using PBMCs. The TCR comes from a woman under 30 with multiple sclerosis. The chain has TRBV11-2 and TRBJ2-1, with TRBD2 matching 13 bases. CDR3 sequence (DNA): TGTGCCAGCAGCTCTACTAGCGGGGGGGCCCATGAGCAGTTCTTC. Amino acid sequence: CASSSTSGGAHEQFF.